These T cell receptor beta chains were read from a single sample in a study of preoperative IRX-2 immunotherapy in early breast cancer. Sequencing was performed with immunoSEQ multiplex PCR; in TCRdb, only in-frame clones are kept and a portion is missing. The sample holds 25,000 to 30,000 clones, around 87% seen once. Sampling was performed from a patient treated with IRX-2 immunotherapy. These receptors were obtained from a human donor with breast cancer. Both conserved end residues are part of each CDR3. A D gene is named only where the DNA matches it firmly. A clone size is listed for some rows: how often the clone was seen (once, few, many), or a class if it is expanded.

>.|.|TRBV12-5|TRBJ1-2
TGTGCTAGTGGTTTTCAGGGTAACTATGGCTACACCTTC
CASGFQGNYGYTF
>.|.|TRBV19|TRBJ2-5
TGTGCCAGTAGTATGGGGGGAGAGACCCAGTACTTC
CASSMGGETQYF
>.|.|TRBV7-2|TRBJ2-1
TGTGCCAGCAGCTTAACGGTTGAGCAGTTCTTC
CASSLTVEQFF
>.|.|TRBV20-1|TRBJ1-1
TGCAGTGCTTCGGGGAACACTGAAGCTTTCTTT
CSASGNTEAFF
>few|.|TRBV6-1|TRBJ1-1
TGTGCCAGCAGTGAAAGGATAGATGCCACTGAAGCTTTCTTT
CASSERIDATEAFF
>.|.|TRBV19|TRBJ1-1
TGTGCCAGTGACAGGCCTTCCACTGAAGCTTTCTTT
CASDRPSTEAFF
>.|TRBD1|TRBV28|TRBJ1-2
TGTGCCAGCAGCGAGGGACAGAGAGGGGGCTACACCTTC
CASSEGQRGGYTF
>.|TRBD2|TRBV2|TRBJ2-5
TGTGCCAGCAGTGTAAATAGCGGGAGCCAAGAGACCCAGTACTTC
CASSVNSGSQETQYF
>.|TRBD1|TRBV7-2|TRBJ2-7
TGTGCCAGCAGCTTCCCTTTGAGGACAGGGACCTACGAGCAGTACTTC
CASSFPLRTGTYEQYF
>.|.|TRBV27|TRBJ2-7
TGTGCCAGCAGCCTTGGACAGAGGGTCTACGAGCAGTACTTC
CASSLGQRVYEQYF
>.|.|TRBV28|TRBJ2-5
TGTGCCAGCAGTTTATTAGAAGGGAGTGGGGGAGAGACCCAGTACTTC
CASSLLEGSGGETQYF
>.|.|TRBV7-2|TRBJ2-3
TGTGCCAGCAGCTTAGCGCTCATAGTGGGTATCGCAGATACGCAGTATTTT
CASSLALIVGIADTQYF
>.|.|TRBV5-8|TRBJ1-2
TGTGCCAGCAGCTTGGAAAGTTTTGGCTACACCTTC
CASSLESFGYTF
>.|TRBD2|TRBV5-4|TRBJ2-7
TGTGCCAGCAGTTCCGGGACTAGCGCCAGAGAGCAGTACTTC
CASSSGTSAREQYF
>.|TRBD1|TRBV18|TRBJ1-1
TGTGCCAGCTCACCAACGGGACAGGGGGGCACTGAAGCTTTCTTT
CASSPTGQGGTEAFF
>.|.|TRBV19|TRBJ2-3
TGTGCCAGTAGTATAGGAGGAACTAGCAGGGATACGCAGTATTTT
CASSIGGTSRDTQYF
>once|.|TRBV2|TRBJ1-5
TGTGCCAGCAAACAGGGACTAATGAGCAATCAGCCCCAGCATTTT
CASKQGLMSNQPQHF
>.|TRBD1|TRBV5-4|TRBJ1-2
TGTGCCAGCAGCTTGGGACAGGGCGGTAACTATGGCTACACCTTC
CASSLGQGGNYGYTF
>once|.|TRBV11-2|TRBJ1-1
TGTGCCAGCAGCACACAGGGCGATACTGAAGCTTTCTTT
CASSTQGDTEAFF
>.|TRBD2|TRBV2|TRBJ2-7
TGTGCCAGCAGTCCCCACTGGGGGCGGGAGGCTCACGAGCAGTACTTC
CASSPHWGREAHEQYF
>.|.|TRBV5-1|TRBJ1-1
TGCGCCAGCAGCCGGACAGCCCGGGGCACTGAAGCTTTCTTT
CASSRTARGTEAFF
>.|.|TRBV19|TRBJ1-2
TGTGCCACCCCGGGACAAGGGGCCTATGGCTACACCTTC
CATPGQGAYGYTF
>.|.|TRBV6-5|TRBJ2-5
TGTGCCAGCAGTGGGGACGGAAAGACCCAGTACTTC
CASSGDGKTQYF
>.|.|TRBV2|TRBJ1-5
TGTGCCAGCGCACAGGGCAATCAGCCCCAGCATTTT
CASAQGNQPQHF
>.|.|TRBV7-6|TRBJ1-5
TGTGCCAGCAGCTTAGGGGGACATACGAGCAATCAGCCCCAGCATTTT
CASSLGGHTSNQPQHF
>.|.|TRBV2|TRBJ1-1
TGTGCCAGCAGTGAAGTTGTCCCTGAAGCTTTCTTT
CASSEVVPEAFF
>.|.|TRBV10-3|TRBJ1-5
TGTGCCATCAGCTCGTGGGAGAATCAGCCCCAGCATTTT
CAISSWENQPQHF
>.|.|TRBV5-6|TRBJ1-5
TGTGCCAGCAGCTTGGTGGGGCAGCCCCAGCATTTT
CASSLVGQPQHF
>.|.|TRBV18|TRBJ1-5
TGTGCCAGCTCACCATCTTACAATCAGCCCCAGCATTTT
CASSPSYNQPQHF
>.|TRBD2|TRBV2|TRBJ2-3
TGTGCCAGCAGTGGGGGACTAGCTACAGATACGCAGTATTTT
CASSGGLATDTQYF
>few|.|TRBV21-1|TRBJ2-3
TGTGCCAGCGTCTGGGGCCGCACAGATACGCAGTATTTT
CASVWGRTDTQYF
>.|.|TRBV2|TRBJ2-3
TGTGCCAGCAGTGATTCAGGGCGGGATACGCAGTATTTT
CASSDSGRDTQYF
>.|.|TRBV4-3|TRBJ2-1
TGCGCCAGCAGCAGGGACACCTCCTACAATGAGCAGTTCTTC
CASSRDTSYNEQFF
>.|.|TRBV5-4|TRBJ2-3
TGTGCCAGCAGCGTTAGGGGAACAGATACGCAGTATTTT
CASSVRGTDTQYF
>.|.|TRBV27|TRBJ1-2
TGTGCCAGCAGTTTACAGGGAGACTATGGCTACACCTTC
CASSLQGDYGYTF
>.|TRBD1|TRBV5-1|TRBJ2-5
TGCGCCAGCAGCTGGGGACAGGGGAGAACGGAGACCCAGTACTTC
CASSWGQGRTETQYF
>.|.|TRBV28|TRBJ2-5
TGTGCCAGCAGTCCGACCCTCCAAGAGACCCAGTACTTC
CASSPTLQETQYF
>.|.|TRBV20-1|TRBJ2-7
TGCAGTGTCTCGACCGACTACGAGCAGTACTTC
CSVSTDYEQYF
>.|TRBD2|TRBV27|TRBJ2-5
TGTGCCAGCAGTGCGACGACTAGCGGGAACCCTGAGACCCAGTACTTC
CASSATTSGNPETQYF
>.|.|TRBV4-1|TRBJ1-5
TGCGCCAGCAGCCTCTTAAACGGAGGGAATCAGCCCCAGCATTTT
CASSLLNGGNQPQHF
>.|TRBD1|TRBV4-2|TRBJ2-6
TGTGCCAGCAGCCAGGCGGGACAGGGTTCTGGGGCCAACGTCCTGACTTTC
CASSQAGQGSGANVLTF